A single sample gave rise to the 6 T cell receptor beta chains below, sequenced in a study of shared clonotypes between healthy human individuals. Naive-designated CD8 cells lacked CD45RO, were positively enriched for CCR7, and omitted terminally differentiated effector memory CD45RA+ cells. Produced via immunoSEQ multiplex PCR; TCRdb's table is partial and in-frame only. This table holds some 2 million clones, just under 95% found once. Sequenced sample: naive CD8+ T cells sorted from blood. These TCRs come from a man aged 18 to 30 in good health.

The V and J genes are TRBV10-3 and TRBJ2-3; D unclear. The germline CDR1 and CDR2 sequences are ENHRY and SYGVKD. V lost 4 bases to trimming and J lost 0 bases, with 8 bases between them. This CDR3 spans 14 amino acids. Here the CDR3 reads CAISARQSTDTQYF. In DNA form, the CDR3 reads TGTGCCATCAGTGCCCGACAAAGCACAGATACGCAGTATTTT.

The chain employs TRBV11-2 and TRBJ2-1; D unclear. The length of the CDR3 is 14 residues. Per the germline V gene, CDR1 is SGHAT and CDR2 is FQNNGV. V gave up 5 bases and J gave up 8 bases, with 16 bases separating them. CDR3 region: CASSPNVLVDEQFF. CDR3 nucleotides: TGTGCCAGCAGCCCAAACGTTCTAGTCGATGAGCAGTTCTTC.

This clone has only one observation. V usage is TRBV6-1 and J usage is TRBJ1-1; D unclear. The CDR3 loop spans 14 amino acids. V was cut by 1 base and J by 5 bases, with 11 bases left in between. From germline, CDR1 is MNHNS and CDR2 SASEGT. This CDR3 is CASSEDPNWTEAFF. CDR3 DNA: TGTGCCAGCAGTGAAGATCCCAATTGGACTGAAGCTTTCTTT.

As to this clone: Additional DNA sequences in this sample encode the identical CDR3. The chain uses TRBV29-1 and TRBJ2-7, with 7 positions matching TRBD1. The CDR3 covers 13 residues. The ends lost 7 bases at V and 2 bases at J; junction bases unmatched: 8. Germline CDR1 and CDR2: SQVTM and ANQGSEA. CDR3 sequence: CSAYGTETYEQYF. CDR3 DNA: TGCAGCGCCTATGGGACAGAGACCTACGAGCAGTACTTC.

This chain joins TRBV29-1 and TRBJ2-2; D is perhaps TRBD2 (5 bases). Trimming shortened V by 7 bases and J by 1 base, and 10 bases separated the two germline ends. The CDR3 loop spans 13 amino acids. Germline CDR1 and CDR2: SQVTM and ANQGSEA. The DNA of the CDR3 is TGCAGCGGGACTGCCGAGAACACCGGGGAGCTGTTTTTT. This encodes CSGTAENTGELFF.

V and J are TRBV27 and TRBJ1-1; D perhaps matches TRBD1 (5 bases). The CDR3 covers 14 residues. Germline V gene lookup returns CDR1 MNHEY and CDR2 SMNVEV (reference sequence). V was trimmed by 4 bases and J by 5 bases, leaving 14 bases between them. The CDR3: CASSSDWEGTEAFF. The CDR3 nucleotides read TGTGCCAGCAGTTCCGACTGGGAGGGGACTGAAGCTTTCTTT.